This T cell receptor (beta chain) was obtained from a study of beta chain features in type 1 diabetes (dated by TCRdb to the late 2010s). Some background on the complete study: Mean age, gender distribution, total cell number and subset yield did not differ between patients and healthy donors. Whereas all 30 or so donors provided naive and central memory subsets, regulatory and stem cell-like memory subsets were isolated from just 8 patients and about eight healthy donors. The study compared the TCRB repertoires of sorted circulating CD4+ T cell subsets in recently diagnosed type 1 diabetes patients with those in matched healthy donors. A total of 90 million to 130 million sorted cells were examined across all samples, and a strong correlation was observed between cell number per subset and RNA yield. Results and caveats for the whole study, not just this receptor: Type 1 diabetes patients showed a moderate but significant shortening of TCRB CDR3 length in all four CD4+ subsets. Sequencing cDNA rather than genomic DNA could over-represent highly expressing activated cells, although activation and CD3 levels did not differ between groups. Naive, central memory and regulatory TCRB repertoires appeared to be more alike among patients than among healthy donors. Patients with type 1 diabetes made fewer insertions and deleted more nucleotides at VDJ recombination sites, implying thymic rearrangement abnormalities. Shorter templates might have been favored by PCR, but patient and control samples were amplified and corrected together, so both groups would have been affected equally by any skew. Because the HLA sub-analyses included only small numbers of individuals, any influence of HLA type on TCRB rearrangement was left unresolved.

Based on the germline V gene, the CDR1 and CDR2 sequences are SGDLS and YYNGEE. Trimming leaves V shorter by 4 bases and J shorter by 2 bases, with the junction holding 7 bases beyond the gene matches. The cysteine opens and the phenylalanine closes a CDR3 of 15 amino acids. Only CDR3 DNA is held: 45 bases, read in frame from base 1. A single peripheral blood draw of about 116 mL on average was collected from each donor into heparinised tubes. Using a panel that included CD45RO, CCR7, CD25, CD127, CD95 and CD27, naive, central memory, regulatory and stem cell-like memory CD4+ T cells were sorted on a BD FACSAria II. Purity was above 98% for every sorted population. Right away, PBMCs were isolated by Lymphoprep density gradient centrifugation and were stained directly, with no culture step. So that batch effects would be minimized, each experiment stained and sorted samples in pairs, pairing one healthy donor with one patient.

This clone was detected a few times. It has no known antigen specificity. Base qualities were left out, and no much larger clone turns up one base away. The High Capacity cDNA Reverse Transcription Kit was used to reverse transcribe all of the isolated RNA, meaning that expressed TCRB transcripts were what got sequenced. Naive, central memory and regulatory T cell samples underwent deep immunoSEQ sequencing, averaging around 4 million total reads per sample. Sorted cells were lysed in RLT buffer and RNA was extracted with DNase-treated RNeasy Micro or Mini kits, depending on cell number. To prevent cross-contamination, every cell subset was processed on its own, while patient and healthy donor samples were processed together. The immunoSEQ multiplex PCR was used to amplify TCRB sequences from cDNA, generating 87-bp fragments that spanned the CDR3 region. The amplicons were sequenced using the Illumina HiSeq platform. On the study's bioinformatics: PCR bias was computationally corrected using synthetic template baselines, reads within Hamming distance 2 were collapsed, and singletons that could not be merged were discarded. Reads were aligned to IMGT to assign V, D and J genes, CDR3 length, and insertions or deletions at six rearrangement sites. Within each subset, clonotype counts were normalized to the number of sorted cells before true diversity and Gini coefficients were calculated with the tcR R package. The overlap coefficient, calculated on TCRB nucleotide sequences, was used to measure repertoire sharing. Out-of-frame TCRB sequences from naive cells were analyzed to stand in for the pre-selection repertoire. Sourced from immuneACCESS, this table was stored by TCRdb with only in-frame sequences that have V and J called. A share of the clones is absent; for the studies checked, an unresolved V gene accounts for under half, and the remainder has no known explanation. That table furnishes V, J and clone size, whereas the DNA furnished D and trimming. This sample comprises 200,000 to 300,000 clones, roughly 21% of them detected only once. Approximately 0.029% of the sample lies in the top ten.

The chain employs TRBV9 and TRBJ2-5; the central 8 bases match TRBD1. The source is a woman in her forties with type 1 diabetes. Sequenced input: naive CD4+ T cells from blood. What this sample's cell subset or site label stands for: true naive CD4+ T cells. The DNA sequence is TGTGCCAGCAGCAACGGACAGGGTAGGCAAGAGACCCAGTACTTC. Its coded protein is CASSNGQGRQETQYF.